These T cell receptor beta chains were read from a single sample in a study of regulatory T cells in long-lasting Graves disease. Each CDR3 protein gets one entry after TCRdb re-called the multiplex PCR reads with MiXCR. The repertoire holds over 350,000 distinct CDR3 sequences, around 21% seen once, with about a fifth in the top ten. Sequencing used peripheral blood mononuclear cells (PBMCs), obtained when the disease was refractory, from a patient treated with antithyroid drugs. The receptors come from a female donor with Graves disease. CDR3s include the opening cysteine and the closing phenylalanine or tryptophan. D genes are given only for firm matches. Not every row has a clone size; where given, it reads once, few, many or a size class.

V gene	J gene	D gene	clone size	CDR3 protein	CDR3 DNA
TRBV2	TRBJ1-5	.	many	CASSEPGQPQHF	TGTGCCAGCAGTGAACCGGGTCAGCCCCAGCATTTT
TRBV20-1	TRBJ2-2	TRBD1	once	CSARPTGVVNTGELFF	TGCAGTGCTAGACCGACAGGGGTTGTGAACACCGGGGAGCTGTTTTTT
TRBV28	TRBJ2-5	.	many	CASSQGGAGIQETQYF	TGTGCCAGCAGTCAGGGAGGCGCGGGCATTCAAGAGACCCAGTACTTC
TRBV7-9	TRBJ2-1	.	.	CASSLSVSALDLDEQFF	TGTGCCAGCAGCTTATCGGTAAGCGCGCTAGACCTCGATGAGCAGTTCTTC
TRBV27	TRBJ2-7	TRBD2	many	CASSSGTSGEYEQYF	TGTGCCAGCAGTAGCGGGACTAGCGGGGAATACGAGCAGTACTTC
TRBV30	TRBJ1-6	.	few	CAWSAEVGNSPLHF	TGTGCCTGGTCCGCCGAGGTGGGCAATTCACCCCTCCACTTT
TRBV5-1	TRBJ2-7	TRBD1	.	CASSLAQGETYEQYF	TGCGCCAGCAGCTTGGCCCAGGGGGAGACCTACGAGCAGTACTTC
TRBV6-1	TRBJ1-1	.	many	CASSEMGGDMNTEAFF	TGTGCCAGCAGTGAAATGGGGGGTGACATGAACACTGAAGCTTTCTTT
TRBV12-3/TRBV12-4	TRBJ1-4	TRBD1	few	CASSFEQGAGEKLFF	TGTGCCAGCAGTTTCGAGCAGGGGGCGGGTGAAAAACTGTTTTTT
TRBV10-2	TRBJ2-7	TRBD2	.	CASRDGLGYGQYF	TGCGCCAGCAGGGACGGACTAGGGTACGGGCAGTACTTC
TRBV7-2	TRBJ2-5	.	many	CASSLTTGVPQETQYF	TGTGCCAGCAGCTTGACTACCGGGGTACCCCAAGAGACCCAGTACTTC
TRBV7-2	TRBJ2-2	.	few	CASSQGATLNTGELFF	TGTGCCAGCAGCCAAGGGGCTACTCTAAACACCGGGGAGCTGTTTTTT
TRBV20-1	TRBJ1-2	.	many	CSARPGGGSNYGYTF	TGCAGTGCTAGACCTGGGGGCGGCTCTAACTATGGCTACACCTTC
TRBV3-1	TRBJ2-7	.	few	CASSQEGPIPWDEQYF	TGTGCCAGCAGCCAAGAGGGACCCATTCCCTGGGACGAGCAGTACTTC
TRBV7-2	TRBJ1-6	TRBD1	few	CASSLGFRDRGPGRNSPLHF	TGTGCCAGCAGCTTAGGCTTTCGGGACAGGGGACCCGGTCGGAATTCACCCCTCCACTTT
TRBV19	TRBJ1-5	TRBD1	.	CASSNQGGNQPQHF	TGTGCCAGTTCTAATCAGGGGGGCAATCAGCCCCAGCATTTT
TRBV9	TRBJ1-1	TRBD1	few	CASSADRGGNTEAFF	TGTGCCAGCAGCGCTGACAGGGGCGGGAACACTGAAGCTTTCTTT